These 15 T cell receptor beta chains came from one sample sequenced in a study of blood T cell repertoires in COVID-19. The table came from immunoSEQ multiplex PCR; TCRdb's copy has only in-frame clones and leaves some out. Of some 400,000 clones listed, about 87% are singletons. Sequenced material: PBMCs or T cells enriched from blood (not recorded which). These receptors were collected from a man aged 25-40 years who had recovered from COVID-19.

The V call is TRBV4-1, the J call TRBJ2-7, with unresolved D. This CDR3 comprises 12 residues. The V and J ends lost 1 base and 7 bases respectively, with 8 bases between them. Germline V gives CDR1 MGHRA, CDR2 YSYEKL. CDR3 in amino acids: CASSQGPREQYF. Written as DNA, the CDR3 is TGCGCCAGCAGCCAAGGGCCTAGGGAGCAGTACTTC.

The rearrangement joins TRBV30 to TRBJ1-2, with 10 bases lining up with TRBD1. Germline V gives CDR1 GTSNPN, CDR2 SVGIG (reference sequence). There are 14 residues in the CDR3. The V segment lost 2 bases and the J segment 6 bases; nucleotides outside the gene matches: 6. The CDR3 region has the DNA TGTGCCTGGAGTAAGACAGGGGGCCGGGATGGCTACACCTTC. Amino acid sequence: CAWSKTGGRDGYTF.

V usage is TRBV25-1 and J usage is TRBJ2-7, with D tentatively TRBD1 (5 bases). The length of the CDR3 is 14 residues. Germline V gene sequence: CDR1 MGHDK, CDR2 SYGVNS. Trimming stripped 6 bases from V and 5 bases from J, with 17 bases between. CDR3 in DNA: TGTGCCAGCAGCCCCCTTGGGGCAGGGAACGAGCAGTACTTC. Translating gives CASSPLGAGNEQYF.

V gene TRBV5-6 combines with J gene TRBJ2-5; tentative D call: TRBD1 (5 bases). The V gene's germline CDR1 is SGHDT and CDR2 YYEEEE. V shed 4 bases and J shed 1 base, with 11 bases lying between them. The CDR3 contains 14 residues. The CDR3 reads CASSTPRGQETQYF. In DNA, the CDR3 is TGTGCCAGCAGCACCCCAAGGGGCCAAGAGACCCAGTACTTC.

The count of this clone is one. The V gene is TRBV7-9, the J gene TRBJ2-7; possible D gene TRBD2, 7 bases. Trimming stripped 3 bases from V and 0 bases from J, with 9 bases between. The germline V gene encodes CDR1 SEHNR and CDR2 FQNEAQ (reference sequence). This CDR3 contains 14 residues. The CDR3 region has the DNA TGTGCCAGCAGCTTGGGAGGGGGCTCCTACGAGCAGTACTTC. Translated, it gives CASSLGGGSYEQYF.

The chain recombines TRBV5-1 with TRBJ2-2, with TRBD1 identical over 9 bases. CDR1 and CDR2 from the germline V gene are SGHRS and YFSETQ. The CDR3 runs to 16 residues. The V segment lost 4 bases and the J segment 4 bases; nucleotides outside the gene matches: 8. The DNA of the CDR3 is TGCGCCAGCAGCCTTCGGACAGGGGTGGGCACCGGGGAGCTGTTTTTT. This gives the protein CASSLRTGVGTGELFF.

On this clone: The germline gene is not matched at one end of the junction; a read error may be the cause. In DNA form, the CDR3 reads TGTGCTAGCAGCTTAGAGGACCGGGGGGGGTACAATGAGCAGTTCTTC. Its translation: CASSLEDRGGYNEQFF. This chain joins TRBV7-7 and TRBJ2-1; 8 bases map to TRBD2. This CDR3 comprises 16 residues. Germline lookup yields CDR1 SSHAT and CDR2 FNYEAQ (reference sequence). The full variable domain, its missing parts supplied by reference TRBV7-7 and TRBJ2-1, is GAGVSQSPRYKVTKRGQDVTLRCDPISSHATLYWYQQALGQGPEFLTYFNYEAQPDKSGLPSDRFSAERPEGSISTLTIQRTEQRDSAMYRCASSLEDRGGYNEQFFGPGTRLTVL.

As DNA, the CDR3 is TGTGCCAGCAGCATGGGACAGGGGCGAACTGAAGCTTTCTTT. This encodes CASSMGQGRTEAFF. The chain links TRBV7-2 to TRBJ1-1; 10 bases line up with TRBD1. V lost 5 bases to trimming and J lost 5 bases; unmatched junction nucleotides: 5. The CDR3 is made up of 14 amino acids. The germline CDR1 and CDR2 sequences are SGHTA and FQGNSA. Filled out from reference TRBV7-2 and TRBJ1-1, the complete variable domain reads GAGVSQSPSNKVTEKGKDVELRCDPISGHTALYWYRQSLGQGLEFLIYFQGNSAPDKSGLPSDRFSAERTGGSVSTLTIQRTQQEDSAVYLCASSMGQGRTEAFFGQGTRLTVV.

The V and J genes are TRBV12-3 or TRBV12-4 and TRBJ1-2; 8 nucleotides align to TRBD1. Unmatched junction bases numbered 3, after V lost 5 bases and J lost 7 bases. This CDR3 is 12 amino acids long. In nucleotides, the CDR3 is TGTGCCAGCAGTATACAGGGGGGTGGCTACACCTTC. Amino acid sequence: CASSIQGGGYTF.

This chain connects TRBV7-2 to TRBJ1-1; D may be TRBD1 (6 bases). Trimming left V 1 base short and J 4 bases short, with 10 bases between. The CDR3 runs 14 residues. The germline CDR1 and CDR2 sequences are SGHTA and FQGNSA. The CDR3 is CASSLGARGTEAFF. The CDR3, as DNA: TGTGCCAGCAGCTTAGGCGCCAGGGGCACTGAAGCTTTCTTT.

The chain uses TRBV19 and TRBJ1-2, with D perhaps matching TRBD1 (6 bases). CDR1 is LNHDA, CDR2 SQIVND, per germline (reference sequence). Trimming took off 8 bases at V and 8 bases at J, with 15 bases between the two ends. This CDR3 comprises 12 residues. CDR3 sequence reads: CASSYREGGYTF. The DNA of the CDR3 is TGTGCCAGTTCATACAGGGAAGGGGGCTACACCTTC.

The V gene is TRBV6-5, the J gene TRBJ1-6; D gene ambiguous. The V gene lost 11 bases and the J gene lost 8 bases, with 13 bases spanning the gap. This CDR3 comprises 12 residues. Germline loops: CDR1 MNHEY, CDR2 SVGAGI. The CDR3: CAGGSFDSPLHF. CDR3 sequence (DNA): TGTGCCGGAGGGTCATTTGATTCACCCCTCCACTTT.

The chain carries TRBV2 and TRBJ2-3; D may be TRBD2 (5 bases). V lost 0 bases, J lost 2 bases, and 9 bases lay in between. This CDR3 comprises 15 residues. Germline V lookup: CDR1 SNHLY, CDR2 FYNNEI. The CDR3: CASSEADWFTDTQYF. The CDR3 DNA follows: TGTGCCAGCAGTGAAGCGGACTGGTTCACAGATACGCAGTATTTT. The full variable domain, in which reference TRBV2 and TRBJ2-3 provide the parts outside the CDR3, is EPEVTQTPSHQVTQMGQEVILRCVPISNHLYFYWYRQILGQKVEFLVSFYNNEISEKSEIFDDQFSVERPDGSNFTLKIRSTKLEDSAMYFCASSEADWFTDTQYFGPGTRLTVL.

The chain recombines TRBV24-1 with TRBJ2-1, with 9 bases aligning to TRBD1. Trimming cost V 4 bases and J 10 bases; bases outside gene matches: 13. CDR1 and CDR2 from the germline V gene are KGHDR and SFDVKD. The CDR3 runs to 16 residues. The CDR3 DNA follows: TGTGCCACCAGTGACCGTCCGGGACAGGGTTTACGGGAGCAGTTCTTC. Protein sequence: CATSDRPGQGLREQFF.

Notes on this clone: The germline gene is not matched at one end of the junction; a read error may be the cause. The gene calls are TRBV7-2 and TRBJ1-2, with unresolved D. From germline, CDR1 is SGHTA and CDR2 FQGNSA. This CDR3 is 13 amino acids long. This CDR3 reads CASSTSSPELPLF. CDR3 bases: TGTGCCAGCAGCACCTCCTCTCCCGAACTCCCCCTCTTC. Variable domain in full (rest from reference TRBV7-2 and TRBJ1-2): GAGVSQSPSNKVTEKGKDVELRCDPISGHTALYWYRQSLGQGLEFLIYFQGNSAPDKSGLPSDRFSAERTGGSVSTLTIQRTQQEDSAVYLCASSTSSPELPLFGSGTRLTVV.